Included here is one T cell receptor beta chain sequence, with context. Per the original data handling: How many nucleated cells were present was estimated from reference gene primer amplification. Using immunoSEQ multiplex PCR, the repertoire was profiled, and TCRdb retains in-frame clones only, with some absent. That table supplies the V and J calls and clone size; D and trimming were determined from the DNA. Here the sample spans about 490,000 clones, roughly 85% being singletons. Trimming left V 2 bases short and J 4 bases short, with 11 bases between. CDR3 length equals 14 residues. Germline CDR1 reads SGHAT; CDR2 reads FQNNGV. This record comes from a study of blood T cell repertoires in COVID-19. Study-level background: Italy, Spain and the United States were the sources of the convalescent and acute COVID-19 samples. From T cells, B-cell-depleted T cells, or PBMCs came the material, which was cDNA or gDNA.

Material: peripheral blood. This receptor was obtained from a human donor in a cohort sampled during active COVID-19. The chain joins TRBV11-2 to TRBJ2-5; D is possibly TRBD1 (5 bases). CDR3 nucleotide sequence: TGTGCCAGCAGCTTACGTCCAGGGTCAGAGACCCAGTACTTC. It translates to CASSLRPGSETQYF.